Below are 2 T cell receptor beta chains sequenced from a single sample in a study of cytomegalovirus exposure and HLA in healthy donors. Vbeta (60) and Jbeta (13) primers were used in the PCR. Some clones are missing from TCRdb's copy, which holds only in-frame ones; the method was immunoSEQ multiplex PCR. The sample yields more than 150,000 clones, approximately 85% seen once. The sequenced sample was PBMCs. These receptors all stem from a girl aged 5-17 years in good health and CMV-seropositive.

V usage is TRBV19 and J usage is TRBJ2-7; 12 bases are shared with TRBD2. CDR3 length: 16 amino acids. J was trimmed by 2 bases and V by 4 bases; bases with no gene match: 6. Germline CDR1 and CDR2: LNHDA and SQIVND (reference sequence). The CDR3 reads CASSTRRTSGAYEQYF. In DNA form, the CDR3 reads TGTGCCAGTAGTACCCGACGGACTAGCGGGGCCTACGAGCAGTACTTC. Filled out from reference TRBV19 and TRBJ2-7, the complete variable domain reads DGGITQSPKYLFRKEGQNVTLSCEQNLNHDAMYWYRQDPGQGLRLIYYSQIVNDFQKGDIAEGYSVSREKKESFPLTVTSAQKNPTAFYLCASSTRRTSGAYEQYFGPGTRLTVT.

The chain employs TRBV4-3 and TRBJ2-3, with 11 bases aligning to TRBD2. J gave up 5 bases and V 0 bases, and 1 base lay outside the gene matches. This CDR3 region has 15 residues. Germline V gene lookup returns CDR1 LGHNA and CDR2 YSLEER. Written as DNA, the CDR3 is TGCGCCAGCAGCCAAGACGGGACTAGCGGAGATACGCAGTATTTT. Protein: CASSQDGTSGDTQYF.